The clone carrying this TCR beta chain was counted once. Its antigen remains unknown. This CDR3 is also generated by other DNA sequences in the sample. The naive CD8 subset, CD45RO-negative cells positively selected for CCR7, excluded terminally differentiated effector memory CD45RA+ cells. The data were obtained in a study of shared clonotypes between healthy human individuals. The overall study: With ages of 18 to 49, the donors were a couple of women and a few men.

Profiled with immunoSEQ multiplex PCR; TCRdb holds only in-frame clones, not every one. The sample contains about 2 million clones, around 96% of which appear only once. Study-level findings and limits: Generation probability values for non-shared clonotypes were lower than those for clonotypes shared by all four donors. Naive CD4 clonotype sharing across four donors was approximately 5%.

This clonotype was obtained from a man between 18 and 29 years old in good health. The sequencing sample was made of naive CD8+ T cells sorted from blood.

The CDR3 DNA follows: TGTGCCAGCAGCCCCGGAGGGAGCTACGAGCAGTACTTC. It translates to CASSPGGSYEQYF. The chain is built from TRBV7-2 and TRBJ2-7; TRBD2 might be the D (6 bases). CDR1 and CDR2 from the germline V gene are SGHTA and FQGNSA. The CDR3 is 13 residues long. V was cut by 5 bases and J by 3 bases, with 11 bases left in between.